This T cell receptor beta chain derives from a study of blood T cell repertoires in COVID-19. The CDR3 has 15 residues. Profiled with immunoSEQ multiplex PCR; TCRdb holds only in-frame clones, not every one. The sample shows 65,000 to 70,000 clones, 65% to 80% of them seen only once. This sequence originates from a human donor in a cohort sampled during active COVID-19. The chain recombines TRBV12-2 with TRBJ1-5; the table's TRBD1 call for D was not verified on the DNA. TRBV12-2 is recorded as a pseudogene. The specimen sequenced was peripheral blood. CDR3 amino acids: CASRSTRTGREPQHF. The CDR3 DNA follows: TGTGCAAGTCGTTCCACGAGAACAGGTCGGGAGCCCCAGCATTTT.